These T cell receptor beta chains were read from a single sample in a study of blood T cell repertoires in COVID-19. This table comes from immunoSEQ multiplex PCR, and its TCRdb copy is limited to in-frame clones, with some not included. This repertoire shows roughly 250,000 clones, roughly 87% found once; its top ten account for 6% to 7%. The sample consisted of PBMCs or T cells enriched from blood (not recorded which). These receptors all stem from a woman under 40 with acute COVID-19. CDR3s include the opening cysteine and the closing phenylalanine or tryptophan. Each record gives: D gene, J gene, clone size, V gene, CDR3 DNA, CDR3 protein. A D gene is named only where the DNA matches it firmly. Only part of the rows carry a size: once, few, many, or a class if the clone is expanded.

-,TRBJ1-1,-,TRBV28,TGTGCCAGCAGTTTAGGGGGGGCAAGGGCCCCCACTGAAGCTTTCTTT,CASSLGGARAPTEAFF
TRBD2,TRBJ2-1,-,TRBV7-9,TGTGCCAGCAGCTTAAGCGGGGGGGTTCCCTCCTACAATGAGCAGTTCTTC,CASSLSGGVPSYNEQFF
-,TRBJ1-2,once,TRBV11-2,TGTGCCAGCAGCGGCCCCGGGGGCTACACCTTC,CASSGPGGYTF
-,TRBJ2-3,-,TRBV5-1,TGCGCCAGCAGCTCGACCCCGCGGGGGCCCACAGATACGCAGTATTTT,CASSSTPRGPTDTQYF
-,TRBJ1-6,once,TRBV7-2,TGTGCCAGCAGCTTAGTTTGGGGGCTTGAGACACCCCTCCACTTT,CASSLVWGLETPLHF
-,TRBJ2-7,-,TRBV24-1,TGTGCCACCAGTGACAGAGCGAAAACAGGGTCCTACGAGCAGTACTTC,CATSDRAKTGSYEQYF
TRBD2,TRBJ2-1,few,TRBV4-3,TGCGCCAGCAGCCAAGATCTGACTAGCGGGACTGGCAATGAGCAGTTCTTC,CASSQDLTSGTGNEQFF
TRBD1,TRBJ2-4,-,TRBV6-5,TGTGCCAGCAGTTACACAGGGGAAAACATTCAGTACTTC,CASSYTGENIQYF
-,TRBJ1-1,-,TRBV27,TGTGCCAGCAGTCCCCTAGGGGCTTTCACTGAAGCTTTCTTT,CASSPLGAFTEAFF
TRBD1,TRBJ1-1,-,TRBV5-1,TGCGCCAGCAGCGGACCCGGGACAGGGTACACTGAAGCTTTCTTT,CASSGPGTGYTEAFF
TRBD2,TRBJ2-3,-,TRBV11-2,TGTGCCAGCAGCTTAGCAGTGCGGGGGGGCGTTGCAGATACGCAGTATTTT,CASSLAVRGGVADTQYF
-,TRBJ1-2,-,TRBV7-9,TGTGCCAGCAGCTTACTGTTGGGCTACTATGGCTACACCTTC,CASSLLLGYYGYTF
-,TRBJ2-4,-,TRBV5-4,TGTGCCAGCAGCTTGGCGGGCGGGGACATTCAGTACTTC,CASSLAGGDIQYF
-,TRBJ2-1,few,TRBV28,TGTGCCAGCAGTTTTTCCGGGGGGCCTCACAATGAGCAGTTCTTC,CASSFSGGPHNEQFF
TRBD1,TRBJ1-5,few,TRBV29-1,TGCAGCGTTGGTAGGCCCCTGGCAGGGGGATATCAGCCCCAGCATTTT,CSVGRPLAGGYQPQHF
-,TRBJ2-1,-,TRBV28,TGTGCCAGCAGTTTAACTGGGAGATCGGGCTACAATGAGCAGTTCTTC,CASSLTGRSGYNEQFF
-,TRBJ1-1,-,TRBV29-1,TGCAGCGTTGGCCAAAAGAGCGCTTCCCCCACTGAAGCTTTCTTT,CSVGQKSASPTEAFF
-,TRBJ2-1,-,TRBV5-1,TGCGCCAGCAGCTTCGGTCTTTACGATGAGCAGTTCTTC,CASSFGLYDEQFF
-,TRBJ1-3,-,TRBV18,TGTGCCAGCTCACCACTACAGGGAGTCTCTGGAAACACCATATATTTT,CASSPLQGVSGNTIYF
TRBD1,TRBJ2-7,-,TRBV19,TGTGCCAGTAGTATGGCAGGGGGCGATTCCCGCGAGCAGTACTTC,CASSMAGGDSREQYF
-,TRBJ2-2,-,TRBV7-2,TGTGCCAGCAGCTCGACTAGTACCGGGGAGCTGTTTTTT,CASSSTSTGELFF
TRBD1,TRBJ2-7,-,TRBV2,TGTGCCAGCAGTTTCCGAGACAGGGACTACGAGCAGTACTTC,CASSFRDRDYEQYF
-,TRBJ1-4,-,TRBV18,TGTGCCAGCTCCGCAAGTGAGGTCGGTGAAAAACTGTTTTTT,CASSASEVGEKLFF
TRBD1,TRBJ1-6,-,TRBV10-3,TGTGCCATCCGGGACAGGGAAGCAGCCTCACCCCTCCACTTT,CAIRDREAASPLHF
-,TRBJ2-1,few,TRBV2,TGTGCCAGCAGTGGAGGCTACAATGAGCAGTTCTTC,CASSGGYNEQFF
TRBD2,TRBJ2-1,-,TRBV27,TGTGCCAGCAGTCCGGGAGGGCTAGCGGGAGTCAATGAGCAGTTCTTC,CASSPGGLAGVNEQFF
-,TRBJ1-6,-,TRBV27,TGTGCCAGCAGTTTAGAATACCGGGGTCCCCTCCACTTT,CASSLEYRGPLHF
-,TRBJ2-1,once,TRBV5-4,TGTGCCAGCAGCTTGCGATCGGAGGGTGAGCAGTTCTTC,CASSLRSEGEQFF
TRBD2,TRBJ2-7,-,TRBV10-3,TGTGCCATCAGTGGGATAATACCGGGACCCGCGGGAGCCTACGAGCAGTACTTC,CAISGIIPGPAGAYEQYF
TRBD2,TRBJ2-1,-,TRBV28,TGTGCCAGCAGGGCGGGAGGCTACAATGAGCAGTTCTTC,CASRAGGYNEQFF
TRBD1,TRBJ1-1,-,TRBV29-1,TGCAGCGTTGAATCAGGGACAGGAGCTTTCTTT,CSVESGTGAFF
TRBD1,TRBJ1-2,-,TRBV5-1,TGCGCCAGCAGCCGTGACAGGGGAGCGAACTATGGCTACACCTTC,CASSRDRGANYGYTF
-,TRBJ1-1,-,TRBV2,TGTGCCAGCAGTGTCCAGGGGTCGAACACTGAAGCTTTCTTT,CASSVQGSNTEAFF
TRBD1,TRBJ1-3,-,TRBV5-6,TGTGCCAGCAGCTACAGGGGGTTAGGATCGGGAAACACCATATATTTT,CASSYRGLGSGNTIYF
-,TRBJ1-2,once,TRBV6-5,TGTGCCAGCAGCCAGGGACACCATGGCTACACCTTC,CASSQGHHGYTF
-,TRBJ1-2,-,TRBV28,TGTGCCAGCAGTACAGGGTCGGCGGCTCTCTATGGCTACACCTTC,CASSTGSAALYGYTF
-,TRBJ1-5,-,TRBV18,TGTGCCAGCTCACCACCTGGGGCAGGGGACAATCAGCCCCAGCATTTT,CASSPPGAGDNQPQHF
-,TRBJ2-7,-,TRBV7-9,TGTGCCAGCAGCTTGAGTTACGAGCAGTACTTC,CASSLSYEQYF
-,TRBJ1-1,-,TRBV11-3,TGTGCCAGCAGCGCTCAGGGTGAGAACACTGAAGCTTTCTTT,CASSAQGENTEAFF
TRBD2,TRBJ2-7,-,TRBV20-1,TGCAGTGCTAGTTCCCCTAGCGGGAGGGACAACGAGCAGTACTTC,CSASSPSGRDNEQYF
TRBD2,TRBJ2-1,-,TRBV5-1,TGCGCCAGCAGCGCAGGGACTAGCGGGGGAGGGAATGAGCAGTTCTTC,CASSAGTSGGGNEQFF
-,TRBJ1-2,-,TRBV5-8,TGTGCCAGCTTTTTCGGCAGGGCCTTATATGGCTACACCTTC,CASFFGRALYGYTF
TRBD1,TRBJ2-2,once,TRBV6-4,TGTGCCAAACACCCGGGACAGGGAGATACCGGGGAGCTGTTTTTT,CAKHPGQGDTGELFF
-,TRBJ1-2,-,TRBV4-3,TGCGCCAGCAGCCAAGATTCGACAGGCACTCATTTTAACTATGGCTACACCTTC,CASSQDSTGTHFNYGYTF
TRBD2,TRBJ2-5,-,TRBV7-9,TGTGCCAGCAGCCCACCTTTGCGGGAGACGGATGAGACCCAGTACTTC,CASSPPLRETDETQYF
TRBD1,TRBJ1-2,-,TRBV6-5,TGTGCCAGCAGTAGCACAGGGGCTGACTATGGCTACACCTTC,CASSSTGADYGYTF
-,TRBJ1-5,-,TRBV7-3,TGTGCCAGCAGCGGACACAGGGAGGGAGGCAATCAGCCCCAGCATTTT,CASSGHREGGNQPQHF
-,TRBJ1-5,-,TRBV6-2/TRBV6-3,TGTGCCAGCAGTTCCCAATGGGTTTCGGCAGGTTTCCGCAATCAGCCCCAGCATTTT,CASSSQWVSAGFRNQPQHF